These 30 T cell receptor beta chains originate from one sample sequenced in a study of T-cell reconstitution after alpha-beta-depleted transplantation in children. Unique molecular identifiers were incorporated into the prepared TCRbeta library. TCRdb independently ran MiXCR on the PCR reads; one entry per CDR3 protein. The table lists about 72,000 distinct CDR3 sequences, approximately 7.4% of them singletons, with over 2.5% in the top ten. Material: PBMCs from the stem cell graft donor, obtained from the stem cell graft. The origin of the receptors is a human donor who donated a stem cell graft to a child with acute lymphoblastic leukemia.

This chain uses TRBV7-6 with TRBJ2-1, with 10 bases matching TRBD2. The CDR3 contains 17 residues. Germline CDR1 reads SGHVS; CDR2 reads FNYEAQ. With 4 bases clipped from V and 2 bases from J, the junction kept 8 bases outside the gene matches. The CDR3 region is CASSSAGSGGAYNEQFF. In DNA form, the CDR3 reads TGTGCCAGCAGCTCTGCCGGGAGCGGGGGGGCCTACAATGAGCAGTTCTTC. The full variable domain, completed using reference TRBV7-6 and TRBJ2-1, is GAGVSQSPRYKVTKRGQDVALRCDPISGHVSLYWYRQALGQGPEFLTYFNYEAQQDKSGLPNDRFSAERPEGSISTLTIQRTEQRDSAMYRCASSSAGSGGAYNEQFFGPGTRLTVL.

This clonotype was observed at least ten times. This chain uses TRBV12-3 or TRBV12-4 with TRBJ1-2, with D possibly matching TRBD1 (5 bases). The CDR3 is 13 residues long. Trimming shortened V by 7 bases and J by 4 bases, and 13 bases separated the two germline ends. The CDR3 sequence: CASTEGTGYGYTF. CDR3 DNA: TGTGCCAGCACCGAAGGGACGGGCTATGGCTACACCTTC.

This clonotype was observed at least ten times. Written as DNA, the CDR3 is TGTGCCAGCAGCGTAGGAGGGACAGATGAAAAACTGTTTTTT. Residues: CASSVGGTDEKLFF. V usage is TRBV9 and J usage is TRBJ1-4, with 7 bases aligning to TRBD1. The junction had 2 bases not matched to a gene; V was cut back by 0 bases and J by 6 bases. CDR1 is SGDLS and CDR2 is YYNGEE in the germline V gene. The CDR3 has 14 residues. Supplemented by reference TRBV9 and TRBJ1-4, the full variable domain reads DSGVTQTPKHLITATGQRVTLRCSPRSGDLSVYWYQQSLDQGLQFLIQYYNGEERAKGNILERFSAQQFPDLHSELNLSSLELGDSALYFCASSVGGTDEKLFFGSGTQLSVL.

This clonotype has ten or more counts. CDR3 amino acids: CASSLSGFGNEQYF. As DNA, the CDR3 is TGTGCCAGCAGCTTATCTGGATTTGGGAACGAGCAGTACTTC. The rearrangement links TRBV7-6 to TRBJ2-7; D is ambiguous. The V gene's germline CDR1 is SGHVS and CDR2 FNYEAQ. The CDR3 consists of 14 residues. V lost 2 bases, J lost 5 bases, and 13 bases lay in between.

DNA for the CDR3: TGCAGTGCAAAGAGCCCGGGGCCCACCTACGAGCAGTACTTC. It yields the protein CSAKSPGPTYEQYF. The rearrangement joins TRBV20-1 to TRBJ2-7; the D call may be TRBD1 or TRBD2 (5 bases each). CDR1 DFQATT and CDR2 SNEGSKA come from the germline V gene (reference sequence). The CDR3 runs to 14 residues. V lost 6 bases, J lost 2 bases, and 17 bases lay in between.

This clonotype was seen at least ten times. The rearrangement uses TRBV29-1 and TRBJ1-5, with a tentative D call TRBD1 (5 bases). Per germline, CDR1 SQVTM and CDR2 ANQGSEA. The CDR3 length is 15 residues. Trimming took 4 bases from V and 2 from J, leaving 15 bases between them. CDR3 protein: CSVVLGGTGNQPQHF. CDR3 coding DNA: TGCAGCGTTGTCTTGGGAGGGACGGGCAATCAGCCCCAGCATTTT.

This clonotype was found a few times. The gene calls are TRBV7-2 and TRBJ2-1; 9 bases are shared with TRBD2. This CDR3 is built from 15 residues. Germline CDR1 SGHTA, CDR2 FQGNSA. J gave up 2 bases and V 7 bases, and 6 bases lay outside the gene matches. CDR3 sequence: CASNPGLAPYNEQFF. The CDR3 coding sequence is TGTGCCAGCAACCCGGGACTAGCCCCCTACAATGAGCAGTTCTTC.

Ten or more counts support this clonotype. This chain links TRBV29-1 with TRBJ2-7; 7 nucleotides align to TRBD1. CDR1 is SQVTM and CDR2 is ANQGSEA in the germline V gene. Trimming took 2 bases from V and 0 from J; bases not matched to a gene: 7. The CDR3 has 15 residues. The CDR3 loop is CSVERGRGSSYEQYF. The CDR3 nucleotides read TGCAGCGTTGAACGAGGCAGGGGGAGCTCCTACGAGCAGTACTTC.

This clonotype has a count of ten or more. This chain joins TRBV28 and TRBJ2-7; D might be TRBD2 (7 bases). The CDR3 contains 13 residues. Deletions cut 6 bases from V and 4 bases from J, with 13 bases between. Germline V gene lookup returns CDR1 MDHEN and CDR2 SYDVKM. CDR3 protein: CASRVGGPYEQYF. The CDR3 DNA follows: TGTGCCAGCAGGGTCGGGGGGCCATACGAGCAGTACTTC.

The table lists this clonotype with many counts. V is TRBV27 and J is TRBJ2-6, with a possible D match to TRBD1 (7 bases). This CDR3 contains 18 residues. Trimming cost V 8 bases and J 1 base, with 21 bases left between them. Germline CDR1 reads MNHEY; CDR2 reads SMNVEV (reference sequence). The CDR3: CASQGGDLESSGANVLTF. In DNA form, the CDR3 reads TGTGCCAGCCAGGGGGGAGACCTAGAGAGTTCTGGGGCCAACGTCCTGACTTTC.

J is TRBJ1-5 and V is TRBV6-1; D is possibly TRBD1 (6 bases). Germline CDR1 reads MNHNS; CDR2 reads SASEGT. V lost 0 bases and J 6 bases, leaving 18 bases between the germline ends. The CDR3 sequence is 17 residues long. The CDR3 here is CASSEARGQISGQPQHF. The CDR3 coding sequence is TGTGCCAGCAGTGAAGCCCGGGGGCAAATAAGTGGTCAGCCCCAGCATTTT.

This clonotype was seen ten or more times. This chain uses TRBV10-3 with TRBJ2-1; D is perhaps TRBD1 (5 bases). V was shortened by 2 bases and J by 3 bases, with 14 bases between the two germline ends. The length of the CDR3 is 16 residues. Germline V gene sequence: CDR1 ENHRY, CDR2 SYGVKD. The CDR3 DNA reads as TGTGCCATCAGTGAGGCCCCAGGGAACTTCTACAATGAGCAGTTCTTC. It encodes CAISEAPGNFYNEQFF.

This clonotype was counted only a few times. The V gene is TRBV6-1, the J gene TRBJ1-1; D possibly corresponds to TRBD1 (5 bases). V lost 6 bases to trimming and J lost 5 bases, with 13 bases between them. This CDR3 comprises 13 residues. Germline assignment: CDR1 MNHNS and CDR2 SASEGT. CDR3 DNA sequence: TGTGCCAGCAGACCAGGGTTAAGTACTGAAGCTTTCTTT. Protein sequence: CASRPGLSTEAFF.

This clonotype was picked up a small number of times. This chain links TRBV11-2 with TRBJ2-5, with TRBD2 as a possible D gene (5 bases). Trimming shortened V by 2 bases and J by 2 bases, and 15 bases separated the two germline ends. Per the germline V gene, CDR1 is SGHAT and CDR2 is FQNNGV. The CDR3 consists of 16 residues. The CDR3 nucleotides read TGTGCCAGCAGCTTAAATTATGGCGGCGGGCAAGAGACCCAGTACTTC. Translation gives CASSLNYGGGQETQYF.

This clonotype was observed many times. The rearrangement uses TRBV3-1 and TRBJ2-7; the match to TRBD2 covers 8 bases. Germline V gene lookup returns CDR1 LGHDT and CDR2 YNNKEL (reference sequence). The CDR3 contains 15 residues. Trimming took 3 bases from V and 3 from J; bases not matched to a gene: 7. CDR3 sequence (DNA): TGTGCCAGCAGCCATCCGGGACTAGGGCGCTACGAGCAGTACTTC. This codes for CASSHPGLGRYEQYF.

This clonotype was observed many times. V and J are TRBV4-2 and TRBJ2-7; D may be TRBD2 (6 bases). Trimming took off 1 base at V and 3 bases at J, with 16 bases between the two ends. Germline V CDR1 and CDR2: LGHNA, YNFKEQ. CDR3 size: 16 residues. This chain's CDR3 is CASSQAGGRSRYEQYF. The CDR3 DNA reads TGTGCCAGCAGCCAAGCTGGGGGGAGGTCCCGCTACGAGCAGTACTTC.

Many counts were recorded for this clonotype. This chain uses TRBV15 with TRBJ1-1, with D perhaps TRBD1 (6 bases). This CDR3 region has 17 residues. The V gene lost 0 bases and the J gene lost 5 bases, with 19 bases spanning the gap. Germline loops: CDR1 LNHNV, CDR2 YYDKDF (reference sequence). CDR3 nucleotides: TGTGCCACCAGCAGAGATATCGGTTTGGGGGGACAAACTGAAGCTTTCTTT. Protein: CATSRDIGLGGQTEAFF.

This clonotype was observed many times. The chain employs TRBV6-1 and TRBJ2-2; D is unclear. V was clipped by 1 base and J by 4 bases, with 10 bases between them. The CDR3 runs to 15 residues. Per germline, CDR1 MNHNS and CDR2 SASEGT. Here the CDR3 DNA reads TGTGCCAGCAGTGAAGTAGAACTTACCACCGGGGAGCTGTTTTTT. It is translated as CASSEVELTTGELFF.

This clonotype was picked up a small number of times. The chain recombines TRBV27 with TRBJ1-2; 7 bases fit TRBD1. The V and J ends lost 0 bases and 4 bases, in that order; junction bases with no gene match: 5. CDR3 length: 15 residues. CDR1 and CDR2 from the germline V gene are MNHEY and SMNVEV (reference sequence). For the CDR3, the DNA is TGTGCCAGCAGTTTATCGCTGACAGGGCGCTATGGCTACACCTTC. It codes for CASSLSLTGRYGYTF.

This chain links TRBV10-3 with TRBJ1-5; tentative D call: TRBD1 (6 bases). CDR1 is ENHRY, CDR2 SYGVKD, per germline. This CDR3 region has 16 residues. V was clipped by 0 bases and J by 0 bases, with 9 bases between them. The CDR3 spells CAISESGTISNQPQHF. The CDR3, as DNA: TGTGCCATCAGTGAGTCAGGGACAATTAGCAATCAGCCCCAGCATTTT.

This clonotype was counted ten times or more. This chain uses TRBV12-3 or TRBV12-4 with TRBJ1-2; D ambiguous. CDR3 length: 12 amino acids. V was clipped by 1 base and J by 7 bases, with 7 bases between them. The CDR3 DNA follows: TGTGCCAGCAGTTTAGAGGGCTCTGGCTACACCTTC. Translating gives CASSLEGSGYTF.

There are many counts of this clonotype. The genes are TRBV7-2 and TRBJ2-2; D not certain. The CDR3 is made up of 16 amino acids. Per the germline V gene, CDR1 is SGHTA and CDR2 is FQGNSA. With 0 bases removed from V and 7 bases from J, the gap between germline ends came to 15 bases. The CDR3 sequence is CASSLALDVVGGELFF. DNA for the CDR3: TGTGCCAGCAGCTTAGCGCTTGATGTGGTGGGCGGGGAGCTGTTTTTT.

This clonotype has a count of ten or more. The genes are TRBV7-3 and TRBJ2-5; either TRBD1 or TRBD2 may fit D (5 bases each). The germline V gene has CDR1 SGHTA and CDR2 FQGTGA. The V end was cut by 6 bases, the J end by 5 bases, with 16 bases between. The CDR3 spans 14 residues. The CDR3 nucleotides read TGTGCCAGCAGTCTTCTAGGGACCCATGAGACCCAGTACTTC. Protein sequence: CASSLLGTHETQYF.

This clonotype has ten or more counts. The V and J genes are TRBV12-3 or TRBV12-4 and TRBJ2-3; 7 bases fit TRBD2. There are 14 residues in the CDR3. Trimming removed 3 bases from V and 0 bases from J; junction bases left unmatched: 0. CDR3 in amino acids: CASSLGGSTDTQYF. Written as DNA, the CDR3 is TGTGCCAGCAGTTTGGGGGGGAGCACAGATACGCAGTATTTT.

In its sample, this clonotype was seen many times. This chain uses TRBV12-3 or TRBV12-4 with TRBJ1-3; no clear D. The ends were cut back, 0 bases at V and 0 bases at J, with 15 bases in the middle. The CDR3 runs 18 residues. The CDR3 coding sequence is TGTGCCAGCAGTTTAGCGGGGTTCCCCACGGGCTCTGGAAACACCATATATTTT. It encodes CASSLAGFPTGSGNTIYF.

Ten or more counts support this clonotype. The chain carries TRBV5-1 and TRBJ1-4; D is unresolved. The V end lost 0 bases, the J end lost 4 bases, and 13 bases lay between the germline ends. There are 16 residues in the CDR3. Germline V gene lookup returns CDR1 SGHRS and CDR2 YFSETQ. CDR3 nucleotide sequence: TGCGCCAGCAGCTTGGTCGGCGGCCCTGTTAATGAAAAACTGTTTTTT. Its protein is CASSLVGGPVNEKLFF.

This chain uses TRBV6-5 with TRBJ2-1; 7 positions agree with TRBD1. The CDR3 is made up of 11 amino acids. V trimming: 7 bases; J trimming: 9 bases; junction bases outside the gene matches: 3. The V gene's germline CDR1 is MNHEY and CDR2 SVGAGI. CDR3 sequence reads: CASNPGGEQFF. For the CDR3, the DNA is TGTGCCAGCAATCCAGGGGGTGAGCAGTTCTTC.

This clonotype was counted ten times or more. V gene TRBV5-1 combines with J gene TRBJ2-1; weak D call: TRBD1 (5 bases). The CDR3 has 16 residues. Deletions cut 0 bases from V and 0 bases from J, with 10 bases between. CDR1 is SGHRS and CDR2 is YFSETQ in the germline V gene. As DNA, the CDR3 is TGCGCCAGCAGCTTGGGGACATCCAGCTCCTACAATGAGCAGTTCTTC. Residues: CASSLGTSSSYNEQFF.

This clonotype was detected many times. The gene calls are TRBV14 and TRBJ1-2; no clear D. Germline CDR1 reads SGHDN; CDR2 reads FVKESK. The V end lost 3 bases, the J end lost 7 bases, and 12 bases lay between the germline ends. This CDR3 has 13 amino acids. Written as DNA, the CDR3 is TGTGCCAGCAGCCACGCCGGGGAGGGTGGCTACACCTTC. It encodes CASSHAGEGGYTF.

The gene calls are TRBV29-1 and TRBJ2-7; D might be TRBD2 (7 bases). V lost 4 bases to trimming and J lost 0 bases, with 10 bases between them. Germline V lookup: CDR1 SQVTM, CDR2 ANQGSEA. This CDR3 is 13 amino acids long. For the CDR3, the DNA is TGCAGCGTTGGGGGGGGGGCCTCCTACGAGCAGTACTTC. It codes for CSVGGGASYEQYF.